The 29 T cell receptor beta chains in this list originate from one sample, sequenced in a study of blood T cells in healthy people across ages. Combining a sample-barcoded 5' primer with a J-beta primer mix, a second PCR ran for roughly 7 to 12 cycles. TCRdb re-derived calls from the 5' RACE reads in MiXCR, one entry per CDR3 protein. The repertoire includes roughly 1.7 million distinct CDR3 sequences, 34% of them detected once, and around 11% sits in the top ten. The sample comprised blood. Receptors originate from a woman under 40 in good health.

This clonotype was found a few times. The chain joins TRBV12-3 or TRBV12-4 to TRBJ1-1; D is perhaps TRBD1 (6 bases). The CDR3 is 14 residues long. V was clipped by 6 bases and J by 4 bases, with 15 bases between them. CDR3 residues: CASSPQGVSTEAFF. The CDR3 bases are TGTGCCAGCAGCCCACAGGGCGTAAGCACTGAAGCTTTCTTT.

This clonotype was seen a handful of times. The CDR3 nucleotides read TGTGCCATCAGGGGGACAGGGACGGATGGCTACACCTTC. It yields the protein CAIRGTGTDGYTF. The genes are TRBV10-3 and TRBJ1-2; 9 bases map to TRBD1. The V gene end was trimmed by 6 bases and the J gene end by 6 bases; junction bases not matched to a gene: 5. Germline V gene lookup returns CDR1 ENHRY and CDR2 SYGVKD. The CDR3 contains 13 residues.

This chain connects TRBV2 to TRBJ1-6; TRBD1 might be the D (5 bases). The V gene's germline CDR1 is SNHLY and CDR2 FYNNEI. The V end was cut by 8 bases, the J end by 8 bases, with 16 bases between. CDR3 size: 14 residues. CDR3 coding DNA: TGTGCCAGCTACTTGGCAGGGCTCGATTCACCCCTCCACTTT. It specifies CASYLAGLDSPLHF.

In this sample, this clonotype turned up once. This sequence joins TRBV7-6 and TRBJ2-3; 11 nucleotides line up with TRBD1. Germline trimming cut 1 base from V and 4 bases from J; bases unmatched to any gene: 4. The germline V gene encodes CDR1 SGHVS and CDR2 FNYEAQ. This CDR3 is built from 16 residues. This CDR3 reads CASSLVGQGGPDTQYF. The DNA for the CDR3 is TGTGCCAGCAGCTTAGTGGGACAGGGGGGCCCAGATACGCAGTATTTT.

V is TRBV2 and J is TRBJ2-3, with 13 bases fitting TRBD2. The CDR3 has 15 residues. The germline CDR1 and CDR2 sequences are SNHLY and FYNNEI. V was pared by 6 bases and J by 7 bases, with 7 bases of the junction left unmatched. DNA of the CDR3: TGTGCCAGCAGCGGGACTAGCGGGAAAGGAAATACGCAGTATTTT. Amino acid sequence: CASSGTSGKGNTQYF.

This clonotype was counted between two and nine times. The V and J genes are TRBV28 and TRBJ2-7, with 9 nucleotides matching TRBD1. There are 15 residues in the CDR3. The V and J ends lost 5 bases and 7 bases, in that order; junction bases with no gene match: 12. CDR1 MDHEN and CDR2 SYDVKM come from the germline V gene. This CDR3 is CASSRRQGGAEEQYF. For the CDR3, the DNA is TGTGCCAGCAGTCGGAGACAGGGGGGAGCGGAGGAGCAGTACTTC.

This clonotype was detected a few times. The rearrangement uses TRBV5-1 and TRBJ2-1; unclear D gene. The germline V gene has CDR1 SGHRS and CDR2 YFSETQ. Trimming shortened V by 0 bases and J by 1 base, and 11 bases separated the two germline ends. The CDR3 totals 16 residues. CDR3 nucleotide sequence: TGCGCCAGCAGCTTGGCCACCCTCCCTTCCTACAATGAGCAGTTCTTC. Translating gives CASSLATLPSYNEQFF.

This chain uses TRBV4-1 with TRBJ2-3; a weak D match, TRBD2 (5 bases). The length of the CDR3 is 16 residues. The germline gives CDR1 MGHRA, CDR2 YSYEKL. Trimming removed 0 bases at V and 0 bases at J, with 10 bases between. In DNA form, the CDR3 reads TGCGCCAGCAGCCAAGAGCCTAGCCTTAGCACAGATACGCAGTATTTT. Its translation is CASSQEPSLSTDTQYF.

The V and J genes are TRBV5-6 and TRBJ2-4; 8 nucleotides agree with TRBD2. Near its end, the DNA agrees better with TRBJ2-7, so the J call may be wrong. CDR1 and CDR2 from the germline V gene are SGHDT and YYEEEE. The CDR3 has 14 residues. CDR3 DNA sequence: TGTGCCAGCAGCTTGGATCCTAGCGGGTACGAGCAGTACTTC. It yields the protein CASSLDPSGYEQYF.

Notes on this clonotype: One junction end disagrees with the germline gene, perhaps due to a read error. The chain employs TRBV29-1 and TRBJ2-3; 10 bases align to TRBD2. This CDR3 has 15 amino acids. Germline V CDR1 and CDR2: SQVTM, ANQGSEA. This CDR3 reads CSVEDGLAVADTRYF. CDR3 DNA sequence: TGCAGCGTTGAAGATGGACTAGCGGTAGCAGATACGCGGTATTTT.

This clonotype was seen more than once but under ten times. The chain is built from TRBV9 and TRBJ2-1, with TRBD2 matching over 7 bases. The CDR3 extends over 15 amino acids. The V segment lost 1 base and the J segment 0 bases; nucleotides outside the gene matches: 1. Germline CDR1 and CDR2: SGDLS and YYNGEE. CDR3 nucleotides: TGTGCCAGCAGCGTAAGCGGGGACTCCTACAATGAGCAGTTCTTC. As protein: CASSVSGDSYNEQFF.

The chain carries TRBV5-1 and TRBJ1-1; unclear D gene. The CDR3 totals 14 residues. CDR1 SGHRS and CDR2 YFSETQ come from the germline V gene. Trimming shortened V by 4 bases and J by 2 bases, and 12 bases separated the two germline ends. This CDR3 is CASSLAAPNTEAFF. The CDR3 DNA follows: TGCGCCAGCAGCCTGGCGGCCCCTAACACTGAAGCTTTCTTT.

V usage is TRBV7-9 and J usage is TRBJ2-7, with 10 positions matching TRBD2. Looked up from germline, CDR1 is SEHNR and CDR2 is FQNEAQ (reference sequence). This CDR3 comprises 16 residues. Germline trimming cut 1 base from V and 6 bases from J; bases unmatched to any gene: 9. CDR3 sequence: CASSLGGTSAVSEQYF. For the CDR3, the DNA is TGTGCCAGCAGCTTAGGGGGGACTAGCGCCGTTTCCGAGCAGTACTTC.

The chain carries TRBV4-1 and TRBJ2-5, with 7 bases fitting TRBD1. CDR3 length: 14 residues. The J segment lost 2 bases and the V segment lost 7 bases, leaving 7 bases of the junction unmatched. Germline CDR1 and CDR2: MGHRA and YSYEKL. The CDR3 here is CASNRPGQQETQYF. For the CDR3, the DNA is TGCGCCAGCAACCGACCGGGACAGCAAGAGACCCAGTACTTC.

As for this clonotype: A clone one base away is much larger, so this may be a read error. The gene calls are TRBV12-3 or TRBV12-4 and TRBJ2-4; D possibly matches TRBD1 or TRBD2 (5 bases each). The CDR3 covers 11 residues. The CDR3 nucleotides are TGTGCCGGCAGTTCCGGGACGCACAAGTACTTC. This gives the protein CAGSSGTHKYF.

The V and J genes are TRBV28 and TRBJ2-1, with D perhaps matching TRBD2 (6 bases). Germline V gives CDR1 MDHEN, CDR2 SYDVKM. This CDR3 contains 13 residues. CDR3 loop: CASTGVPYNEQFF. CDR3 nucleotide sequence: TGTGCATCGACGGGAGTACCCTACAATGAGCAGTTCTTC.

V usage is TRBV7-8 and J usage is TRBJ2-1, with 9 bases identical to TRBD1. Per germline, CDR1 SGHVS and CDR2 FQNEAQ. The CDR3 has 15 amino acids. The V gene end was trimmed by 3 bases and the J gene end by 6 bases; junction bases not matched to a gene: 6. The DNA of the CDR3 is TGTGCCAGCAGCTTCGGGGACAGGGTCCCCAATGAGCAGTTCTTC. It specifies CASSFGDRVPNEQFF.

This clonotype appeared a few times. It may be a read error: a sequence one base away is much more abundant. The CDR3 region has the DNA TGTGCCAGCTCACTGTCTGGGTTACGGGGCGAGCAGTACTTC. Translated: CASSLSGLRGEQYF. This chain joins TRBV18 and TRBJ2-5, with TRBD2 as a possible D gene (5 bases). The end of the DNA is better explained by TRBJ2-7, so the J call may be wrong. The CDR3 length is 14 residues. CDR1 and CDR2 from the germline V gene are KGHSH and LQKENI.

On this clonotype itself: One end of the junction fails to match germline, which may point to a read error. The chain uses TRBV6-6 and TRBJ2-1; TRBD1 or TRBD2 may be the D gene (5 bases each). There are 14 residues in the CDR3. Per the germline V gene, CDR1 is MNHNY and CDR2 is SVGAGI (reference sequence). CDR3 sequence (DNA): TGTGCCACCTCTCGAGGGGAGTATGTCGATGAGCGGTTCTTC. It codes for CATSRGEYVDERFF.

CDR3 bases: TGTGCCAGCAGCCAAGATTGGGGGGCCCAGCGGGGGCAAGAGACCCAGTACTTC. This encodes CASSQDWGAQRGQETQYF. The chain couples TRBV3-1 to TRBJ2-5, with TRBD2 identical over 8 bases. CDR3 size: 18 residues. The junction had 11 bases not matched to a gene; V was cut back by 0 bases and J by 2 bases. Per germline, CDR1 LGHDT and CDR2 YNNKEL (reference sequence).

This clonotype turned up a few times. The chain has TRBV27 and TRBJ2-3, with D perhaps being TRBD1 or TRBD2 (6 bases each). Trimming pared 0 bases from V and 3 bases from J, leaving 13 bases between. Looked up from germline, CDR1 is MNHEY and CDR2 is SMNVEV (reference sequence). The length of the CDR3 is 16 residues. The CDR3 sequence is CASSLSRGDVTDTQYF. DNA for the CDR3: TGTGCCAGCAGTTTATCTAGGGGGGATGTAACAGATACGCAGTATTTT.

Regarding this clonotype: An end of the junction does not agree with germline; a read error may underlie this. The V gene is TRBV6-2 or TRBV6-3, the J gene TRBJ2-1, with D tentatively TRBD1 (7 bases). The CDR3 sequence is 14 residues long. Germline CDR1 reads MNHEY; CDR2 reads SVGEGT. The CDR3 DNA sequence: TGTGCCAGCAGTGCCAGGGGGGCCTACAATGAGCCGTTCTTC. Encoded protein: CASSARGAYNEPFF.

This clonotype has just a few counts. Written as DNA, the CDR3 is TGCGCCAGCAGCCCCGGGACAGGGGGCTTTGAGCAGTTCTTC. Translating it yields CASSPGTGGFEQFF. V gene TRBV5-1 combines with J gene TRBJ2-1, with 12 bases that match TRBD1. Germline CDR1 reads SGHRS; CDR2 reads YFSETQ. V shed 4 bases, J shed 9 bases, and the junction held 5 bases outside the gene matches. This CDR3 is built from 14 residues.

Concerning this clonotype: One end of the junction varies from germline; a read error may be responsible. The V call is TRBV18, the J call TRBJ1-4; 9 nucleotides agree with TRBD1. Germline V gene sequence: CDR1 KGHSH, CDR2 LQKENI. This CDR3 has 15 residues. CDR3 residues: CASSMGQGANEKLFF. In DNA form, the CDR3 reads TGCGCCAGCTCAATGGGACAGGGCGCTAATGAAAAACTGTTTTTT.

This clonotype occurred many times. The rearrangement links TRBV7-2 to TRBJ2-7; D may be TRBD1 or TRBD2 (5 bases each). Between the trimmed V and J ends, which lost 1 base and 6 bases, there was a span of 13 bases. Germline CDR1 and CDR2: SGHTA and FQGNSA. This CDR3 has 14 residues. The CDR3 here is CASSLDGTWGEQYF. The DNA for the CDR3 is TGTGCCAGCAGCTTAGACGGGACCTGGGGCGAGCAGTACTTC.

The chain couples TRBV19 to TRBJ2-3; D is ambiguous. The CDR3 spans 13 residues. Looked up from germline, CDR1 is LNHDA and CDR2 is SQIVND (reference sequence). Trimming cost V 3 bases and J 2 bases, with 6 bases left between them. The chain's CDR3 is CASSMKATDTQYF. CDR3 DNA: TGTGCCAGTAGTATGAAAGCCACAGATACGCAGTATTTT. The whole variable domain, filled in from reference TRBV19 and TRBJ2-3, reads DGGITQSPKYLFRKEGQNVTLSCEQNLNHDAMYWYRQDPGQGLRLIYYSQIVNDFQKGDIAEGYSVSREKKESFPLTVTSAQKNPTAFYLCASSMKATDTQYFGPGTRLTVL.

The V gene is TRBV10-3, the J gene TRBJ2-3, with 8 nucleotides matching TRBD2. The ends lost 8 bases at V and 1 base at J; junction bases unmatched: 8. Germline lookup yields CDR1 ENHRY and CDR2 SYGVKD. The CDR3 extends over 15 amino acids. The chain's CDR3 is CAIRVGAGGTDTQYF. Written as DNA, the CDR3 is TGTGCCATCCGGGTGGGAGCGGGAGGCACAGATACGCAGTATTTT.

The table lists this clonotype with many counts. The chain employs TRBV10-3 and TRBJ2-5, with D possibly matching TRBD2 (5 bases). The germline V gene encodes CDR1 ENHRY and CDR2 SYGVKD. Trimming pared 6 bases from V and 3 bases from J, leaving 11 bases between. The CDR3 consists of 13 residues. The CDR3, as DNA: TGTGCCATCAGAACTGGACTGGAAGAGACCCAGTACTTC. As protein: CAIRTGLEETQYF.

In this sample, this clonotype turned up a few times. The chain couples TRBV12-3 or TRBV12-4 to TRBJ2-6; 7 bases match TRBD1. Trimming took 7 bases from V and 0 from J; bases not matched to a gene: 12. The length of the CDR3 is 18 residues. CDR3 sequence (DNA): TGTGCCAGCACCCCGGGTTACAGGGGCTTCTCTGGGGCCAACGTCCTGACTTTC. It is translated as CASTPGYRGFSGANVLTF.